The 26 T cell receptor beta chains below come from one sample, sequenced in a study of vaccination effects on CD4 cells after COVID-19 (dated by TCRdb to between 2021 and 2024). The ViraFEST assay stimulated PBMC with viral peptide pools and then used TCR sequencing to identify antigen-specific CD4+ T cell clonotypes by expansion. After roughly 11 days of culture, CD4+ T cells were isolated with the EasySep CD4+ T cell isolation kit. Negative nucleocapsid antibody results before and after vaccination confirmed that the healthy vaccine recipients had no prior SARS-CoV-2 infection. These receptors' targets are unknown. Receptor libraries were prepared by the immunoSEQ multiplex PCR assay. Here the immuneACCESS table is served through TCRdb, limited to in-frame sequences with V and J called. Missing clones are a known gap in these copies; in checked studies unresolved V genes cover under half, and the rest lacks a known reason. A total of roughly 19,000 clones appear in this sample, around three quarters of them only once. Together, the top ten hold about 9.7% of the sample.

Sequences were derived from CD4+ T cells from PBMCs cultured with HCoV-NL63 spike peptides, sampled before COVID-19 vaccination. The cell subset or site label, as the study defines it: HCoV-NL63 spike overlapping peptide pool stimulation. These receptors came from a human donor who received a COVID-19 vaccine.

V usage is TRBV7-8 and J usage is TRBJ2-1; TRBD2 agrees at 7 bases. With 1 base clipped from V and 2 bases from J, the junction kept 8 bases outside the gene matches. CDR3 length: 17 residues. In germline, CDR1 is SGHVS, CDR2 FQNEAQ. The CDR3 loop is CASSLGGAGSAYNEQFF. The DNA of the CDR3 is TGTGCCAGCAGCTTAGGAGGAGCGGGGTCCGCCTACAATGAGCAGTTCTTC.

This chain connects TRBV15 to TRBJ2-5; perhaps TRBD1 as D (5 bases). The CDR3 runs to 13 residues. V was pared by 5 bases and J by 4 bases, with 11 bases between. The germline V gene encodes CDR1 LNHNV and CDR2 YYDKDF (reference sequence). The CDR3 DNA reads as TGTGCCACCAGCTTTAAAACAGGAGAGACCCAGTACTTC. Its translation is CATSFKTGETQYF.

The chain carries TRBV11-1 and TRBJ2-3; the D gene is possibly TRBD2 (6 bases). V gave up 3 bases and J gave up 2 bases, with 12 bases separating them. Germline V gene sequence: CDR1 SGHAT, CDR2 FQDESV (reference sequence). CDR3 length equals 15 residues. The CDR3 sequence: CASSFSGGFTDTQYF. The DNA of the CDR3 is TGTGCCAGCAGCTTTTCCGGGGGTTTCACAGATACGCAGTATTTT.

The CDR3 protein is CASSLGTGTEKLFF. The DNA for the CDR3 is TGCGCCAGCAGCTTGGGGACAGGTACTGAAAAACTGTTTTTT. The chain has TRBV5-1 and TRBJ1-4; 7 bases map to TRBD1. V shed 0 bases, J shed 7 bases, and the junction held 3 bases outside the gene matches. Germline loops: CDR1 SGHRS, CDR2 YFSETQ. The CDR3 consists of 14 residues.

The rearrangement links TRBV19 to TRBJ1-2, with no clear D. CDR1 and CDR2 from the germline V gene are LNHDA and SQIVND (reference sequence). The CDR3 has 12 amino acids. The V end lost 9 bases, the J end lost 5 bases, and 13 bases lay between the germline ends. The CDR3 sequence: CASRDTLYGYTF. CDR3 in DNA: TGTGCCAGCAGAGACACTCTATATGGCTACACCTTC.

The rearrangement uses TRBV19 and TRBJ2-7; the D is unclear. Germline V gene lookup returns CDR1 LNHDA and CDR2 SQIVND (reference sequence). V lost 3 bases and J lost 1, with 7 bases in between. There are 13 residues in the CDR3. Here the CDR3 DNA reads TGTGCCAGTAGTATCGTTGGATCCTACGAGCAGTACTTC. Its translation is CASSIVGSYEQYF.

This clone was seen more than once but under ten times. The CDR3 here is CASTSYTEAFF. CDR3 DNA sequence: TGTGCCAGCACTTCATACACTGAAGCTTTCTTT. This chain connects TRBV6-5 to TRBJ1-1; no clear D gene. The V and J ends lost 7 bases and 3 bases respectively, with 6 bases between them. Germline-derived CDR1 and CDR2 are MNHEY and SVGAGI. The CDR3 spans 11 residues.

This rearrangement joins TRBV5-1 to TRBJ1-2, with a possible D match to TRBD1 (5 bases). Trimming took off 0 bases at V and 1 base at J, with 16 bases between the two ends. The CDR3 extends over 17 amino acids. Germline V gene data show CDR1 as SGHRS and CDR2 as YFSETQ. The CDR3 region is CASSLGGQGPFNYGYTF. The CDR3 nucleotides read TGCGCCAGCAGCTTGGGGGGCCAGGGACCATTTAACTATGGCTACACCTTC.

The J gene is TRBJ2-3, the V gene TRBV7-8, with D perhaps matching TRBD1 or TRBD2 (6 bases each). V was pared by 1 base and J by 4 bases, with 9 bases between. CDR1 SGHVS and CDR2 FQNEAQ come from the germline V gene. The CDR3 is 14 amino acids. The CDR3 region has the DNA TGTGCCAGCAGCTTAGGGGGGGCGCCAGATACGCAGTATTTT. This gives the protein CASSLGGAPDTQYF.

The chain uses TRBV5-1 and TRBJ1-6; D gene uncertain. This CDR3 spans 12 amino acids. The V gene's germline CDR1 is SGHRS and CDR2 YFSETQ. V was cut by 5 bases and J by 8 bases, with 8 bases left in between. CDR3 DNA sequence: TGCGCCAGCAGACACAGCGATTCACCCCTCCACTTT. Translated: CASRHSDSPLHF.

The CDR3 loop is CASSPGLPSGGYTF. CDR3 coding DNA: TGCGCCAGCAGCCCCGGACTACCGTCGGGGGGCTACACCTTC. The chain is built from TRBV5-1 and TRBJ1-2; D is unclear. Trimming left V 4 bases short and J 8 bases short, with 18 bases between. CDR1 and CDR2 (germline): SGHRS, YFSETQ. The CDR3 length is 14 residues.

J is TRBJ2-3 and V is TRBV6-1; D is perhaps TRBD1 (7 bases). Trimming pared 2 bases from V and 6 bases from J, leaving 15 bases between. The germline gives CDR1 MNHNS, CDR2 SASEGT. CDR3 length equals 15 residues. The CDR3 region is CASSETRQGLDTQYF. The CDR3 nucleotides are TGTGCCAGCAGTGAAACACGACAGGGACTCGATACGCAGTATTTT.

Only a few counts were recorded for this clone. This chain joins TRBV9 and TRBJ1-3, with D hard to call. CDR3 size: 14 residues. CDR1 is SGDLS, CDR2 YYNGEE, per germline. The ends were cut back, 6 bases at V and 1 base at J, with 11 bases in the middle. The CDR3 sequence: CASTKRLSGNTIYF. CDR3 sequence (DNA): TGTGCCAGCACTAAACGGCTTTCTGGAAACACCATATATTTT.

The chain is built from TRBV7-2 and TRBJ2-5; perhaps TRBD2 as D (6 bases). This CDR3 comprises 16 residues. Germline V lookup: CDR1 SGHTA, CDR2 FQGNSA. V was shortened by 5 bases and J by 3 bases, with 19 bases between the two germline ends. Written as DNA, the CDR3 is TGTGCCAGCAGCCCCATGATGCGGGCGGGAAAAGAGACCCAGTACTTC. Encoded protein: CASSPMMRAGKETQYF.

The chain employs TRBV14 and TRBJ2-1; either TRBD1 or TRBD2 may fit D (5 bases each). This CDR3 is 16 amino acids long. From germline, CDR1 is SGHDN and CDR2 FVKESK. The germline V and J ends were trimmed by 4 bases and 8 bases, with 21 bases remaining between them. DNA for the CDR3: TGTGCCAGCAGCCCGATCCTGGGTTGGGGGTACGATGAGCAGTTCTTC. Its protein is CASSPILGWGYDEQFF.

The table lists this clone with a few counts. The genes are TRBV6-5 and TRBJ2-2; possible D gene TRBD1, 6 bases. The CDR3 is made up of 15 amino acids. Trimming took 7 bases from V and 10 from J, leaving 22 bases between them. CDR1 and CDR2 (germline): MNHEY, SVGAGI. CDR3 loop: CASIRGHAVKEELFF. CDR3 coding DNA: TGTGCCAGCATTCGGGGACACGCGGTTAAGGAGGAGCTGTTTTTT.

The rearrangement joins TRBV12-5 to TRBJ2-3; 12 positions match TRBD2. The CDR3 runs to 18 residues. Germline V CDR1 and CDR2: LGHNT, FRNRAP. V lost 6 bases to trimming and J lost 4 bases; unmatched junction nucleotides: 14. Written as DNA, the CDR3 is TGTGCTAGTGGCCCCGGACTAGCGGGACTAGGGGGGGCAGATACGCAGTATTTT. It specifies CASGPGLAGLGGADTQYF.

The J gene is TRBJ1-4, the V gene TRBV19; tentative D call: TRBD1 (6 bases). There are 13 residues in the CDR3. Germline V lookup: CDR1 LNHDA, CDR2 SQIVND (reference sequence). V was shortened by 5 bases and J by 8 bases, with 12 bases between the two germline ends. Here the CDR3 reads CASSSQGFEKLFF. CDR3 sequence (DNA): TGTGCCAGTAGTTCACAGGGTTTCGAAAAACTGTTTTTT.

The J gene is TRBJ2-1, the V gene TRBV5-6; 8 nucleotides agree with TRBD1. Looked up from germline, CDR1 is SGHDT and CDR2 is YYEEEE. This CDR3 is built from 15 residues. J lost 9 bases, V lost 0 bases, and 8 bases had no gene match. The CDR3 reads CASSLVGQGGGEQFF. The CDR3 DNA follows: TGTGCCAGCAGCTTGGTAGGACAGGGCGGAGGTGAGCAGTTCTTC.

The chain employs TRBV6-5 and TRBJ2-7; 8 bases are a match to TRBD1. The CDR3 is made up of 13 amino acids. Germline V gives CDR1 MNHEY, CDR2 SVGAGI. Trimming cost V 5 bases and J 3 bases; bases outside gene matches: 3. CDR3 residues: CASSKDRDYEQYF. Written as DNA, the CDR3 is TGTGCCAGCAGTAAGGACAGGGACTACGAGCAGTACTTC.

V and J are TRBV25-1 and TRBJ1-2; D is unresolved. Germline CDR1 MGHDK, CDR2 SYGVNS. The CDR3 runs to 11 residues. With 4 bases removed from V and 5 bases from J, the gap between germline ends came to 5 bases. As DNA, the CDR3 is TGTGCCAGCAGTGCCAGGTATGGCTACACCTTC. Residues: CASSARYGYTF.

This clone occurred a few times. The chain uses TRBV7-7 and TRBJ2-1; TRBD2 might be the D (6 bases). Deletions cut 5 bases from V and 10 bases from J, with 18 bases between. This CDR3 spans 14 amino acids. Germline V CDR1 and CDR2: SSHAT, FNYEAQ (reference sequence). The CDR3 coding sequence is TGTGCCAGCAGCGCCCGGGAGACTGGCGGGGAGCAGTTCTTC. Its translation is CASSARETGGEQFF.

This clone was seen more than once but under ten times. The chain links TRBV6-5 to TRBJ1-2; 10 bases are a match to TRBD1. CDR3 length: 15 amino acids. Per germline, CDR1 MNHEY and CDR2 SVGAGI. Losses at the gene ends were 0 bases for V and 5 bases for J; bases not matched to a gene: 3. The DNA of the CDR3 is TGTGCCAGCAGTTACTCGGGACAGGGGAATTATGGCTACACCTTC. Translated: CASSYSGQGNYGYTF.

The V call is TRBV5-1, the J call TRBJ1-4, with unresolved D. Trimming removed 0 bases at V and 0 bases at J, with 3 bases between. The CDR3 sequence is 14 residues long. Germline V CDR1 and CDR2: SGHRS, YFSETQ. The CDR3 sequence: CASSLVATNEKLFF. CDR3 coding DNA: TGCGCCAGCAGCTTGGTAGCAACTAATGAAAAACTGTTTTTT.

This CDR3 is CASSLQGPQETQYF. The CDR3 region has the DNA TGTGCCAGCAGCCTACAGGGCCCCCAAGAGACCCAGTACTTC. This rearrangement joins TRBV16 to TRBJ2-5; tentatively, D is TRBD1 (6 bases). Germline values: CDR1 KGHSY, CDR2 FQNENV. The V and J ends lost 4 bases and 1 base respectively, with 10 bases between them. The CDR3 has 14 residues.

This CDR3 reads CASNSGGWQGGELFF. Written as DNA, the CDR3 is TGTGCCAGCAATAGTGGGGGATGGCAAGGCGGGGAGCTGTTTTTT. The V gene is TRBV2, the J gene TRBJ2-2; D assignment may be TRBD1 or TRBD2 (5 bases each). V lost 7 bases and J 7 bases, leaving 19 bases between the germline ends. This CDR3 has 15 residues. The germline V gene has CDR1 SNHLY and CDR2 FYNNEI.